Shown below are 22 T cell receptor beta chains from a single sample sequenced in a study of T-cell reconstitution after alpha-beta-depleted transplantation in children. TCRbeta library preparation incorporated unique molecular identifiers. TCRdb re-called the PCR reads through MiXCR, storing one row per CDR3 protein. The profile covers about 980,000 distinct CDR3 sequences, with around 30% appearing a single time and 25% to 35% taken by the ten largest. Specimen: PBMCs, mostly from graft donor cells, collected 360 days after TCRalphabeta/CD19-depleted stem cell transplant. These receptors were obtained from a boy less than two years old who had a stem cell transplant for SCID, so the T cells may come from the graft donor.

CDR3 amino acids: CASSLFLDGFRGEAYNEQFF. The DNA for the CDR3 is TGTGCCAGCAGTTTATTTTTGGATGGGTTTCGAGGGGAGGCCTACAATGAGCAGTTCTTC. This sequence joins TRBV28 and TRBJ2-1, with D perhaps TRBD2 (6 bases). V lost 1 base and J 2 bases, leaving 24 bases between the germline ends. The CDR3 is 20 amino acids. Germline V gives CDR1 MDHEN, CDR2 SYDVKM.

The rearrangement links TRBV10-3 to TRBJ1-2; D remains unclear. The V end lost 4 bases, the J end lost 3 bases, and 9 bases lay between the germline ends. CDR1 is ENHRY, CDR2 SYGVKD, per germline. This CDR3 region has 13 residues. This CDR3 reads CAISGGGHYGYTF. CDR3 nucleotide sequence: TGTGCCATCAGTGGGGGAGGCCACTATGGCTACACCTTC.

The CDR3 loop reads CASSTTGTSNEKLFF. The CDR3 nucleotides are TGCGCCAGCAGCACAACAGGGACTTCTAATGAAAAACTGTTTTTT. This chain connects TRBV5-1 to TRBJ1-4, with a tentative D call TRBD1 (6 bases). CDR1 and CDR2 from the germline V gene are SGHRS and YFSETQ. The CDR3 length is 15 residues. Between the trimmed V and J ends, which lost 4 bases and 3 bases, there was a span of 13 bases.

The chain carries TRBV20-1 and TRBJ2-7; D is unclear. The CDR3 totals 13 residues. The V end lost 2 bases, the J end lost 6 bases, and 14 bases lay between the germline ends. CDR1 and CDR2 from the germline V gene are DFQATT and SNEGSKA (reference sequence). The DNA of the CDR3 is TGCAGTGCTAGAATTAAACTTGAAGGCGAGCAGTACTTC. This gives the protein CSARIKLEGEQYF.

This clonotype was detected only a few times. The chain recombines TRBV19 with TRBJ1-5; 8 bases match TRBD1. Trimming at V came to 0 bases and at J to 3 bases, leaving 7 bases not matched to a gene. This CDR3 is 17 amino acids long. Germline CDR1 reads LNHDA; CDR2 reads SQIVND (reference sequence). This CDR3 reads CASSIDTTGESNQPQHF. The DNA of the CDR3 is TGTGCCAGTAGTATAGATACGACAGGGGAATCCAATCAGCCCCAGCATTTT.

This clonotype came up a few times. The chain combines TRBV27 with TRBJ1-1, with 11 bases matching TRBD1. CDR1 is MNHEY and CDR2 is SMNVEV in the germline V gene (reference sequence). V shed 5 bases and J 3 bases; nucleotides not matched to a gene: 5. This CDR3 is built from 15 residues. This CDR3 is CASSLDRGLYTEAFF. The DNA of the CDR3 is TGTGCCAGCAGTCTGGACAGGGGGCTTTACACTGAAGCTTTCTTT.

This chain uses TRBV29-1 with TRBJ1-1, with 7 nucleotides matching TRBD1. Per germline, CDR1 SQVTM and CDR2 ANQGSEA. V was pared by 7 bases and J by 5 bases, with 10 bases of the junction left unmatched. The CDR3 runs to 13 residues. The CDR3 loop reads CSDNRGGVTEAFF. For the CDR3, the DNA is TGCAGCGATAACAGGGGAGGGGTAACTGAAGCTTTCTTT.

This clonotype was seen a single time. This chain connects TRBV5-1 to TRBJ2-1; either TRBD1 or TRBD2 may fit D (6 bases each). Trimming left V 3 bases short and J 3 bases short, with 19 bases between. Germline V gene sequence: CDR1 SGHRS, CDR2 YFSETQ. CDR3 length equals 17 residues. Here the CDR3 DNA reads TGCGCCAGCAGCTCGCCCAAAGGCAGGGGACTCTACAATGAGCAGTTCTTC. The encoded protein is CASSSPKGRGLYNEQFF.

This clonotype was found many times. The chain combines TRBV29-1 with TRBJ2-5; no reliable D call. This CDR3 comprises 11 residues. The germline CDR1 and CDR2 sequences are SQVTM and ANQGSEA. Between the trimmed V and J ends, which lost 3 bases and 1 base, there was a span of 3 bases. The CDR3 loop is CSVEGQETQYF. For the CDR3, the DNA is TGCAGCGTTGAGGGCCAAGAGACCCAGTACTTC.

The chain combines TRBV5-1 with TRBJ1-1; TRBD1 is a possible D gene (6 bases). This CDR3 region has 15 residues. Germline assignment: CDR1 SGHRS and CDR2 YFSETQ. The V gene lost 4 bases and the J gene lost 4 bases, with 17 bases spanning the gap. CDR3 loop: CASSTRTVASTEAFF. The DNA of the CDR3 is TGCGCCAGCAGCACAAGGACAGTGGCGAGCACTGAAGCTTTCTTT.

Only a few counts were recorded for this clonotype. The chain combines TRBV4-2 with TRBJ1-4; 8 nucleotides match TRBD1. V was pared by 1 base and J by 7 bases, with 11 bases of the junction left unmatched. The CDR3 contains 17 residues. The V gene's germline CDR1 is LGHNA and CDR2 YNFKEQ. The CDR3 DNA is TGTGCCAGCAGCCAAGGGGGCCGCAGGGGGCTTGGTGAAAAACTGTTTTTT. It specifies CASSQGGRRGLGEKLFF.

This clonotype was detected only a few times. The chain links TRBV5-1 to TRBJ1-2; 8 nucleotides line up with TRBD1. CDR3 length equals 14 residues. V shed 3 bases and J 2 bases; nucleotides not matched to a gene: 3. Germline V CDR1 and CDR2: SGHRS, YFSETQ. CDR3 nucleotides: TGCGCCAGCAGCTCAGGACAGGGCAACTATGGCTACACCTTC. The encoded protein is CASSSGQGNYGYTF.

The chain uses TRBV2 and TRBJ2-3; tentative D call: TRBD2 (6 bases). Trimming took 7 bases from V and 1 from J, leaving 18 bases between them. From germline, CDR1 is SNHLY and CDR2 FYNNEI. The CDR3 consists of 16 residues. The CDR3 protein is CASKGGLARGTDTQYF. The CDR3 bases are TGTGCCAGCAAGGGAGGTCTAGCGAGAGGCACAGATACGCAGTATTTT.

V usage is TRBV12-3 or TRBV12-4 and J usage is TRBJ2-3; 8 nucleotides agree with TRBD2. The CDR3 is 17 amino acids. Unmatched junction bases numbered 9, after V lost 3 bases and J lost 1 base. CDR3 region: CASSLGSGAPRTDTQYF. Here the CDR3 DNA reads TGTGCCAGCAGTTTGGGTAGCGGGGCTCCCCGCACAGATACGCAGTATTTT.

The chain has TRBV20-1 and TRBJ1-1, with 8 nucleotides matching TRBD1. J gave up 5 bases and V 0 bases, and 11 bases lay outside the gene matches. Germline CDR1 DFQATT, CDR2 SNEGSKA (reference sequence). CDR3 length: 16 amino acids. CDR3 bases: TGCAGTGCTAGAGATCTATCTGGGACAGGAAAAACTGAAGCTTTCTTT. Amino acid sequence: CSARDLSGTGKTEAFF.

The chain is built from TRBV7-3 and TRBJ1-1; no reliable D call. This CDR3 spans 13 amino acids. Trimming left V 3 bases short and J 3 bases short, with 8 bases between. Looked up from germline, CDR1 is SGHTA and CDR2 is FQGTGA. CDR3 region: CASSFGLHTEAFF. The CDR3 nucleotides are TGTGCCAGCAGCTTCGGACTCCACACTGAAGCTTTCTTT.

This clonotype was detected only a few times. The chain joins TRBV4-3 to TRBJ2-1, with a weak D call TRBD2 (6 bases). Germline lookup yields CDR1 LGHNA and CDR2 YSLEER. Trimming cost V 0 bases and J 4 bases, with 22 bases left between them. The CDR3 runs to 19 residues. The CDR3 is CASSQDGAPPSEVYNEQFF. CDR3 DNA sequence: TGCGCCAGCAGCCAAGATGGTGCCCCCCCTAGCGAAGTATACAATGAGCAGTTCTTC.

The V call is TRBV12-3 or TRBV12-4, the J call TRBJ2-7, with D possibly matching TRBD1 (6 bases). The CDR3 covers 12 residues. The germline V and J ends were trimmed by 5 bases and 7 bases, with 12 bases remaining between them. CDR3 nucleotides: TGTGCCAGCAGTGGACAGATCCTTGAGCAGTACTTC. It is translated as CASSGQILEQYF.

The rearrangement links TRBV9 to TRBJ2-3; the match to TRBD2 covers 8 bases. The trim removed 0 bases at V and 1 base at J, leaving 4 bases unmatched. In germline, CDR1 is SGDLS, CDR2 YYNGEE. This CDR3 comprises 16 residues. The CDR3 nucleotides read TGTGCCAGCAGCGTAGAGCAGACTAGCGGCACAGATACGCAGTATTTT. Translating it yields CASSVEQTSGTDTQYF.

The chain links TRBV4-1 to TRBJ2-1, with D perhaps given as TRBD1 or TRBD2 (6 bases each). CDR1 MGHRA and CDR2 YSYEKL come from the germline V gene. Deletions cut 3 bases from V and 10 bases from J, with 13 bases between. The CDR3 runs 13 residues. The CDR3 reads CASSQGLGGEQFF. DNA for the CDR3: TGCGCCAGCAGCCAGGGCCTCGGGGGCGAGCAGTTCTTC.

The rearrangement links TRBV19 to TRBJ2-5; 7 bases are a match to TRBD2. J was trimmed by 2 bases and V by 5 bases; bases with no gene match: 8. The germline V gene encodes CDR1 LNHDA and CDR2 SQIVND (reference sequence). The CDR3 extends over 15 amino acids. The CDR3 sequence is CASSRKRGLQETQYF. As DNA, the CDR3 is TGTGCCAGTAGTCGTAAGCGGGGACTTCAAGAGACCCAGTACTTC.

This clonotype turned up a few times. The chain couples TRBV28 to TRBJ1-5, with a weak D call TRBD1 (6 bases). Trimming left V 3 bases short and J 3 bases short, with 12 bases between. The CDR3 is 15 residues long. Per germline, CDR1 MDHEN and CDR2 SYDVKM. CDR3 nucleotide sequence: TGTGCCAGCAGTTTTGCGGACAGACTCAATCAGCCCCAGCATTTT. Translated: CASSFADRLNQPQHF.